A selection of T cell receptor beta chains follows, all from one sample in a study of blood T cell repertoires in COVID-19. The data were produced by immunoSEQ multiplex PCR, yet TCRdb's version contains in-frame clones alone and is incomplete. The sample shows around 250,000 clones, more than 85% of them seen only once. Sequencing input: PBMCs or T cells enriched from blood (not recorded which). These receptors were obtained from a woman aged 45-60 years who had recovered from COVID-19. The CDR3 runs from the conserved cysteine through the conserved F or W. Fields, in order: J gene, D gene, clone size, V gene, CDR3 DNA, CDR3 protein. A D gene is named only where the DNA matches it firmly. Only part of the rows carry a size: once, few, many, or a class if the clone is expanded.

j_gene: TRBJ2-7; d_gene: NA; abundance: NA; v_gene: TRBV28; CDR3nt: TGTGCCAGCAGTGCCCCAGGGTTGCTGGGCGAGCAGTACTTC; CDR3aa: CASSAPGLLGEQYF
j_gene: TRBJ2-2; d_gene: TRBD2; abundance: NA; v_gene: TRBV5-1; CDR3nt: TGCGCCAGCAGCCCCCGGACTAGCGGTAACACCGGGGAGCTGTTTTTT; CDR3aa: CASSPRTSGNTGELFF
j_gene: TRBJ2-1; d_gene: NA; abundance: NA; v_gene: TRBV27; CDR3nt: TGTGCCAGCACCTCGGGTCATAACAATGAGCAGTTCTTC; CDR3aa: CASTSGHNNEQFF
j_gene: TRBJ1-5; d_gene: NA; abundance: NA; v_gene: TRBV6-5; CDR3nt: TGTGCCAGCAGTTACAACTCAGGTAGAGCTCAGCCCCAGCATTTT; CDR3aa: CASSYNSGRAQPQHF
j_gene: TRBJ1-1; d_gene: NA; abundance: NA; v_gene: TRBV28; CDR3nt: TGTGCCAGCAGCGGACAGTCTGAAGCTTTCTTT; CDR3aa: CASSGQSEAFF
j_gene: TRBJ2-1; d_gene: NA; abundance: NA; v_gene: TRBV11-2; CDR3nt: TGTGCCAGCAGCTTACTCGGTGAGCAGTTCTTC; CDR3aa: CASSLLGEQFF
j_gene: TRBJ2-5; d_gene: TRBD2; abundance: NA; v_gene: TRBV6-2/TRBV6-3; CDR3nt: TGTGCCAGCAGTTATGACGGGAGGGCCGCGAAGACCCAGTACTTC; CDR3aa: CASSYDGRAAKTQYF
j_gene: TRBJ1-1; d_gene: NA; abundance: once; v_gene: TRBV9; CDR3nt: TGTGCCAGCAGCCCCCGGCCAAGTGGGGGGGCCCGCACTGAAGCTTTCTTT; CDR3aa: CASSPRPSGGARTEAFF
j_gene: TRBJ2-2; d_gene: TRBD2; abundance: NA; v_gene: TRBV4-1; CDR3nt: TGCGCCAGCAGCCAAGATCTTTCTAGCGGGAGGTGGTCCGGGGAGCTGTTTTTT; CDR3aa: CASSQDLSSGRWSGELFF
j_gene: TRBJ2-7; d_gene: NA; abundance: NA; v_gene: TRBV5-5; CDR3nt: TGTGCCAGCAGCTTAGGCAGGCCCTCCTACGAGCAGTACTTC; CDR3aa: CASSLGRPSYEQYF
j_gene: TRBJ1-1; d_gene: NA; abundance: NA; v_gene: TRBV28; CDR3nt: TGTGCCAGCAGGACGGGGAACTCGGACACTGAAGCTTTCTTT; CDR3aa: CASRTGNSDTEAFF
j_gene: TRBJ1-2; d_gene: NA; abundance: NA; v_gene: TRBV28; CDR3nt: TGTGCCAGCAGATGGCGGGCTAACTATGGCTACACCTTC; CDR3aa: CASRWRANYGYTF
j_gene: TRBJ2-7; d_gene: TRBD2; abundance: once; v_gene: TRBV2; CDR3nt: TGTGCCAGCAGCCTAGCGGGCGGCTACGAGCAGTACTTC; CDR3aa: CASSLAGGYEQYF
j_gene: TRBJ1-3; d_gene: NA; abundance: NA; v_gene: TRBV29-1; CDR3nt: TGCAGCGCTTCTAAAGTCTCTGGAAACACCATATATTTT; CDR3aa: CSASKVSGNTIYF
j_gene: TRBJ2-5; d_gene: TRBD2; abundance: NA; v_gene: TRBV4-1; CDR3nt: TGCGCCAGCAGCCAAGTATCGACTAGCGGCCAAGAGACCCAGTACTTC; CDR3aa: CASSQVSTSGQETQYF
j_gene: TRBJ2-7; d_gene: NA; abundance: NA; v_gene: TRBV28; CDR3nt: TGTGCCAGCAGTTTACGGTCGGACAGTGCACACTTC; CDR3aa: CASSLRSDSAHF
j_gene: TRBJ2-7; d_gene: TRBD2; abundance: NA; v_gene: TRBV28; CDR3nt: TGTGCCAGCAGTTCCAGGACTAGCGGAATCTACGAGCAGTACTTC; CDR3aa: CASSSRTSGIYEQYF
j_gene: TRBJ2-3; d_gene: TRBD2; abundance: NA; v_gene: TRBV5-1; CDR3nt: TGCGCCAGCGACCTAGCGGGGAACACAGATACGCAGTATTTT; CDR3aa: CASDLAGNTDTQYF
j_gene: TRBJ2-7; d_gene: TRBD2; abundance: NA; v_gene: TRBV28; CDR3nt: TGTGCCAGCAGTCTGGGAGGAGCGGGAGGCTACGAGCAGTACTTC; CDR3aa: CASSLGGAGGYEQYF
j_gene: TRBJ1-3; d_gene: NA; abundance: NA; v_gene: TRBV21-1; CDR3nt: TGTGCCAGCAGCAAAGATACCAGCTCTGGAAACACCATATATTTT; CDR3aa: CASSKDTSSGNTIYF
j_gene: TRBJ2-3; d_gene: TRBD2; abundance: once; v_gene: TRBV28; CDR3nt: TGTGCCAGCAGGAGTCAGCGGGAGAGCACAGATACGCAGTATTTT; CDR3aa: CASRSQRESTDTQYF
j_gene: TRBJ1-1; d_gene: TRBD1; abundance: NA; v_gene: TRBV28; CDR3nt: TGTGCCAGCACAAACCCGGGACAGGGAACTGAAGCTTTCTTT; CDR3aa: CASTNPGQGTEAFF
j_gene: TRBJ2-7; d_gene: TRBD1; abundance: once; v_gene: TRBV7-6; CDR3nt: TGTGCCAGCAGCTTAGCGGCCCGGACAGGCGCCTACGAGCAGTACTTC; CDR3aa: CASSLAARTGAYEQYF
j_gene: TRBJ1-1; d_gene: TRBD1; abundance: once; v_gene: TRBV30; CDR3nt: TGTGCCTGGAGTGTGGGACAGTTGGTCACTGAAGCTTTCTTT; CDR3aa: CAWSVGQLVTEAFF
j_gene: TRBJ1-4; d_gene: TRBD1; abundance: NA; v_gene: TRBV9; CDR3nt: TGTGCCAGCAGCCCCTCCGGGACAGGAGGTGAAAAACTGTTTTTT; CDR3aa: CASSPSGTGGEKLFF
j_gene: TRBJ1-2; d_gene: TRBD1; abundance: NA; v_gene: TRBV19; CDR3nt: TGTGCCAGTAGTGCGGGACAGGGCACTCTCTATGGCTACACCTTC; CDR3aa: CASSAGQGTLYGYTF
j_gene: TRBJ2-1; d_gene: NA; abundance: NA; v_gene: TRBV5-5; CDR3nt: TGTGCCAGCAGCTCGGCGGGCGGGGACCTCGGCGAGCAGTTCTTC; CDR3aa: CASSSAGGDLGEQFF
j_gene: TRBJ1-2; d_gene: TRBD1; abundance: NA; v_gene: TRBV12-3/TRBV12-4; CDR3nt: TGTGCCAGCAGACTCTTCCAGGGGGTCGGCTACACCTTC; CDR3aa: CASRLFQGVGYTF
j_gene: TRBJ2-1; d_gene: TRBD2; abundance: NA; v_gene: TRBV7-8; CDR3nt: TGTGCCAGCAGCCGAGGCACCGGTAGCGGGTCCAACAATGAGCAGTTCTTC; CDR3aa: CASSRGTGSGSNNEQFF
j_gene: TRBJ1-2; d_gene: TRBD1; abundance: NA; v_gene: TRBV6-4; CDR3nt: TGTGCCACCCGGGACAGTATGGATGGCTACACCTTC; CDR3aa: CATRDSMDGYTF
j_gene: TRBJ2-1; d_gene: TRBD2; abundance: NA; v_gene: TRBV7-3; CDR3nt: TGTGCCAGCAGCGCCACTAGCGGCGGTGAGCAGTTCTTC; CDR3aa: CASSATSGGEQFF
j_gene: TRBJ1-6; d_gene: TRBD1; abundance: NA; v_gene: TRBV7-8; CDR3nt: TGTGCCAGCAGCGTTAGGAGGGACAGGGGAAATTCACCCCTCCACTTT; CDR3aa: CASSVRRDRGNSPLHF
j_gene: TRBJ1-2; d_gene: NA; abundance: NA; v_gene: TRBV28; CDR3nt: TGTGCCAGCAGCCCCGCCCGGGACACCTATGGCTACACCTTC; CDR3aa: CASSPARDTYGYTF
j_gene: TRBJ2-5; d_gene: NA; abundance: NA; v_gene: TRBV29-1; CDR3nt: TGCAGCGTTGAAGAAATGCGGGATCAAGAGACCCAGTACTTC; CDR3aa: CSVEEMRDQETQYF
j_gene: TRBJ1-2; d_gene: TRBD1; abundance: NA; v_gene: TRBV7-8; CDR3nt: TGTGCCAGCAGCTCGGGGAGGCAGGGGGCCCCATGGGTCTATGGCTACACCTTC; CDR3aa: CASSSGRQGAPWVYGYTF
j_gene: TRBJ1-3; d_gene: NA; abundance: NA; v_gene: TRBV15; CDR3nt: TGTGCCACCAGCAGGCGGGGCTTTGGAAACACCATATATTTT; CDR3aa: CATSRRGFGNTIYF
j_gene: TRBJ2-3; d_gene: NA; abundance: NA; v_gene: TRBV27; CDR3nt: TGTGCCAGCAGTCCCTCTGGGGAGAGGGGGACGCAGTATTTT; CDR3aa: CASSPSGERGTQYF
j_gene: TRBJ1-1; d_gene: NA; abundance: NA; v_gene: TRBV28; CDR3nt: TGTGCCAGCAGTTCCCCCGACAAGAACACTGAAGCTTTCTTT; CDR3aa: CASSSPDKNTEAFF
j_gene: TRBJ2-3; d_gene: TRBD2; abundance: NA; v_gene: TRBV6-5; CDR3nt: TGTGCCAGCGGGGAACTAGCGGGAATCACAGATACGCAGTATTTT; CDR3aa: CASGELAGITDTQYF
j_gene: TRBJ2-3; d_gene: TRBD2; abundance: NA; v_gene: TRBV24-1; CDR3nt: TGTGCCACCGCTCGTGCGGGACTAGCGGGACTCACAGATACGCAGTATTTT; CDR3aa: CATARAGLAGLTDTQYF
j_gene: TRBJ2-1; d_gene: TRBD1; abundance: NA; v_gene: TRBV5-1; CDR3nt: TGCGCCAGCAGCGACCCCGGACAGGGAAATGAGCAGTTCTTC; CDR3aa: CASSDPGQGNEQFF
j_gene: TRBJ2-2; d_gene: TRBD1; abundance: once; v_gene: TRBV7-3; CDR3nt: TGTGCCAGCAGCTTATCCTATCGACAGGGAAAGGCCGGGGAGCTGTTTTTT; CDR3aa: CASSLSYRQGKAGELFF
j_gene: TRBJ1-3; d_gene: TRBD1; abundance: NA; v_gene: TRBV30; CDR3nt: TGTGCCTGGACAATGGGACAGGGGGTTGCTTCGGGAAACACCATATATTTT; CDR3aa: CAWTMGQGVASGNTIYF
j_gene: TRBJ2-2; d_gene: NA; abundance: NA; v_gene: TRBV11-2; CDR3nt: TGTGCCAGCAGCGAACCAGGTGTCGCCGGGGAGCTGTTTTTT; CDR3aa: CASSEPGVAGELFF
j_gene: TRBJ1-1; d_gene: TRBD1; abundance: few; v_gene: TRBV18; CDR3nt: TGTGCCAGCTCACCAGGACAGGGTACCACTGAAGCTTTCTTT; CDR3aa: CASSPGQGTTEAFF